This TCR beta chain was retrieved from a study of T cell changes during pregnancy in multiple sclerosis. A single count supports this clone. Libraries were prepared by immunoSEQ multiplex PCR; TCRdb keeps only in-frame clonotypes and omits some of them. The repertoire holds approximately 11,000 clones, with around 88% as singletons. The germline V and J ends were trimmed by 0 bases and 6 bases, with 12 bases remaining between them. Germline-derived CDR1 and CDR2 are MGHRA and YSYEKL. The CDR3 covers 16 residues. The source of this sequence is a female donor in good health, enrolled as a control in a pregnancy study. The sequencing used CD8+ T cells from peripheral blood mononuclear cells, collected in the first trimester of pregnancy. V usage is TRBV4-1 and J usage is TRBJ1-6; D is possibly TRBD1 (5 bases). CDR3 region: CASSQDLGGANSPLHF. The CDR3 nucleotides read TGCGCCAGCAGCCAAGATCTGGGAGGGGCTAATTCACCCCTCCACTTT.